The 22 T cell receptor beta chains below come from one sample, sequenced in a study of CD8+CD57+ T cells in acquired aplastic anemia. Genomic DNA was employed as the template in profiling TCR beta VDJ and CDR3. TCRdb redid the calling of the reads with MiXCR, one entry per CDR3 protein. Among around 180,000 distinct CDR3 sequences, about half were seen once, and the ten largest hold 10% to 15%. Previously, flow cytometry had revealed CD8+CD57+ cell expansion in the patients chosen for sequencing. Material for sequencing was sorted CD4+, CD8+, or CD8+CD57+ T cells (not recorded which) from PBMCs. The receptor source for this set is a human donor with aplastic anemia.

This clonotype showed up just once. This CDR3 reads CASSILAGVDEQYF. CDR3 nucleotides: TGTGCCAGTAGTATTTTAGCGGGAGTAGACGAGCAGTACTTC. This rearrangement joins TRBV19 to TRBJ2-7; 9 bases line up with TRBD2. The trim removed 3 bases at V and 5 bases at J, leaving 5 bases unmatched. The CDR3 has 14 amino acids. The germline V gene has CDR1 LNHDA and CDR2 SQIVND (reference sequence).

This chain links TRBV7-3 with TRBJ2-1; D is possibly TRBD2 (5 bases). Germline V gives CDR1 SGHTA, CDR2 FQGTGA. The CDR3 is 14 amino acids. V lost 0 bases, J lost 9 bases, and 12 bases lay in between. CDR3 protein: CASSLTQDSPEQFF. CDR3 DNA sequence: TGTGCCAGCAGCTTAACCCAGGACTCTCCTGAGCAGTTCTTC. Looking up the rest from reference TRBV7-3 and TRBJ2-1 gives the full variable domain: GAGVSQTPSNKVTEKGKYVELRCDPISGHTALYWYRQSLGQGPEFLIYFQGTGAADDSGLPNDRFFAVRPEGSVSTLKIQRTERGDSAVYLCASSLTQDSPEQFFGPGTRLTVL.

This chain uses TRBV6-1 with TRBJ1-5, with unresolved D. V lost 0 bases to trimming and J lost 4 bases, with 16 bases between them. CDR1 and CDR2 (germline): MNHNS, SASEGT. This CDR3 comprises 17 residues. As DNA, the CDR3 is TGTGCCAGCAGTGAAGCGCCTCGAGGGAGGTGGAATCAGCCCCAGCATTTT. Translated, it gives CASSEAPRGRWNQPQHF.

Ten or more counts support this clonotype. The rearrangement uses TRBV24-1 and TRBJ2-7; the match to TRBD1 covers 9 bases. Germline V lookup: CDR1 KGHDR, CDR2 SFDVKD. CDR3 length equals 14 residues. V shed 5 bases and J 5 bases; nucleotides not matched to a gene: 6. The CDR3 protein is CATSGDRAPHEQYF. Here the CDR3 DNA reads TGTGCCACCAGTGGGGACAGGGCGCCTCACGAGCAGTACTTC.

This clonotype was seen at least ten times. The genes are TRBV7-3 and TRBJ2-1, with D perhaps matching TRBD1 (5 bases). This CDR3 is built from 14 residues. CDR1 is SGHTA, CDR2 FQGTGA, per germline. The V gene lost 4 bases and the J gene lost 4 bases, with 11 bases spanning the gap. CDR3 protein: CASSSGHKYNEQFF. The DNA of the CDR3 is TGTGCCAGCAGCTCCGGACATAAATACAATGAGCAGTTCTTC.

This chain joins TRBV2 and TRBJ2-7; TRBD2 agrees at 7 bases. After removal of 6 bases from V and 5 bases from J, the junction contained 7 bases not matched to a gene. The CDR3 runs 13 residues. Germline V gene lookup returns CDR1 SNHLY and CDR2 FYNNEI. The CDR3 DNA reads TGTGCCAGCAGCTGGGGGGGGGGAAACGAGCAGTACTTC. Its translation: CASSWGGGNEQYF.

The CDR3 loop reads CSARRRQGEYGYTF. In nucleotides, the CDR3 is TGCAGTGCTAGAAGAAGACAGGGAGAATATGGCTACACCTTC. The V call is TRBV20-1, the J call TRBJ1-2; 7 nucleotides match TRBD1. V gave up 2 bases and J gave up 5 bases; unmatched junction bases: 8. CDR1 is DFQATT, CDR2 SNEGSKA, per germline (reference sequence). The CDR3 totals 14 residues.

This clonotype has more than one count but fewer than ten. The chain's CDR3 is CASSHKDQGGSPLHF. DNA of the CDR3: TGTGCCAGCAGCCACAAGGACCAGGGGGGGTCACCCCTCCACTTT. The chain recombines TRBV7-8 with TRBJ1-6; 7 bases match TRBD1. Trimming removed 5 bases from V and 10 bases from J; junction bases left unmatched: 11. Germline V CDR1 and CDR2: SGHVS, FQNEAQ. The CDR3 spans 15 residues.

The chain combines TRBV2 with TRBJ1-5, with 9 bases that match TRBD1. The germline gives CDR1 SNHLY, CDR2 FYNNEI. The CDR3 is made up of 17 amino acids. Trimming cost V 6 bases and J 3 bases; bases outside gene matches: 12. CDR3 loop: CASRRGQGGINNQPQHF. CDR3 in DNA: TGTGCCAGCAGGAGGGGACAGGGAGGGATAAACAATCAGCCCCAGCATTTT.

This clonotype was found many times. The J gene is TRBJ1-3, the V gene TRBV20-1, with a weak D call TRBD1 (5 bases). There are 17 residues in the CDR3. V shed 6 bases and J shed 1 base, with 22 bases lying between them. CDR1 and CDR2 from the germline V gene are DFQATT and SNEGSKA (reference sequence). The chain's CDR3 is CSARVARGVHSGNTIYF. The CDR3 DNA reads TGCAGTGCCAGGGTGGCCCGGGGAGTTCATTCTGGAAACACCATATATTTT.

The gene calls are TRBV29-1 and TRBJ1-4; TRBD1 agrees at 7 bases. Trimming at V came to 4 bases and at J to 8 bases, leaving 7 bases not matched to a gene. The V gene's germline CDR1 is SQVTM and CDR2 ANQGSEA. This CDR3 has 13 amino acids. In nucleotides, the CDR3 is TGCAGCGTTGCCAACAGGGGCAGGGAAAAACTGTTTTTT. Amino acid sequence: CSVANRGREKLFF.

The chain uses TRBV10-3 and TRBJ2-7; 13 bases fit TRBD2. The CDR3 sequence is 13 residues long. The germline V gene encodes CDR1 ENHRY and CDR2 SYGVKD. J was trimmed by 6 bases and V by 6 bases; bases with no gene match: 2. The CDR3 is CAIRTSGGFEQYF. The CDR3 DNA is TGTGCCATCAGGACTAGCGGGGGGTTCGAGCAGTACTTC.

There are many counts of this clonotype. The CDR3 here is CASARSGSRYEQYF. For the CDR3, the DNA is TGTGCCAGCGCCCGGTCAGGGTCACGCTACGAGCAGTACTTC. The chain carries TRBV6-1 and TRBJ2-7; maybe TRBD1 (5 bases). Germline values: CDR1 MNHNS, CDR2 SASEGT. The V gene lost 8 bases and the J gene lost 3 bases, with 17 bases spanning the gap. The CDR3 has 14 residues.

The genes are TRBV10-3 and TRBJ2-7; TRBD1 agrees at 9 bases. The CDR3 totals 14 residues. From germline, CDR1 is ENHRY and CDR2 SYGVKD. After removal of 6 bases from V and 2 bases from J, the junction contained 5 bases not matched to a gene. DNA of the CDR3: TGTGCCATCAGGGGGACAGGGATGACCTACGAGCAGTACTTC. It is translated as CAIRGTGMTYEQYF.

This rearrangement joins TRBV11-1 to TRBJ1-3, with D possibly being TRBD1 (5 bases). This CDR3 has 16 amino acids. The V end lost 1 base, the J end lost 1 base, and 11 bases lay between the germline ends. The germline CDR1 and CDR2 sequences are SGHAT and FQDESV (reference sequence). The CDR3 nucleotides are TGTGCCAGCAGCTTAGGCCCCGGACAATCTGGAAACACCATATATTTT. Amino acids: CASSLGPGQSGNTIYF.

This clonotype was picked up many times. The chain joins TRBV6-1 to TRBJ2-5; D uncertain. Trimming shortened V by 8 bases and J by 5 bases, and 15 bases separated the two germline ends. Germline CDR1 is MNHNS and CDR2 is SASEGT. There are 13 residues in the CDR3. In DNA form, the CDR3 reads TGTGCCAGCCGCGGCACCGTGGGGGAGACCCAGTACTTC. It translates to CASRGTVGETQYF.

As regards this clonotype: With a much larger clone just one base away, this may be a read error. The chain uses TRBV7-3 and TRBJ1-3; D unresolved. The germline gives CDR1 SGHTA, CDR2 FQGTGA. CDR3 length: 15 amino acids. CDR3 bases: TGTGCCAGCAGCTTAGCCCCGGGCTCTGGAAACACCGTATATTTT. Its translation: CASSLAPGSGNTVYF.

The genes are TRBV25-1 and TRBJ1-1, with D maybe TRBD1 (6 bases). The ends were cut back, 4 bases at V and 0 bases at J, with 9 bases in the middle. The length of the CDR3 is 14 residues. Germline-derived CDR1 and CDR2 are MGHDK and SYGVNS. CDR3 sequence (DNA): TGTGCCAGCAGTGGGACAGTTATGAACACTGAAGCTTTCTTT. Its protein product is CASSGTVMNTEAFF. Based on the CDR3 plus reference TRBV25-1 and TRBJ1-1, the full variable domain is EADIYQTPRYLVIGTGKKITLECSQTMGHDKMYWYQQDPGMELHLIHYSYGVNSTEKGDLSSESTVSRIRTEHFPLTLESARPSHTSQYLCASSGTVMNTEAFFGQGTRLTVV.

V gene TRBV30 combines with J gene TRBJ2-1, with D hard to call. Germline values: CDR1 GTSNPN, CDR2 SVGIG (reference sequence). The CDR3 sequence is 12 residues long. The V gene lost 0 bases and the J gene lost 5 bases, with 5 bases spanning the gap. In nucleotides, the CDR3 is TGTGCCTGGAGTGTTGCGGACAATGAGCAGTTCTTC. Its translation: CAWSVADNEQFF.

The chain uses TRBV10-3 and TRBJ2-1; D not resolved. In germline, CDR1 is ENHRY, CDR2 SYGVKD. The CDR3 consists of 12 residues. V was cut by 2 bases and J by 2 bases, with 1 base left in between. DNA of the CDR3: TGTGCCATCAGTGAGGCCTACAATGAGCAGTTCTTC. This sequence encodes CAISEAYNEQFF.

This clonotype was seen many times. The chain has TRBV7-9 and TRBJ1-1; no firm D call. In germline, CDR1 is SEHNR, CDR2 FQNEAQ (reference sequence). V was cut by 3 bases and J by 0 bases, with 8 bases left in between. The CDR3 is 14 amino acids. The CDR3 region has the DNA TGTGCCAGCAGCTTTGGGCCAGTGAACACTGAAGCTTTCTTT. Translation: CASSFGPVNTEAFF.

The V gene is TRBV28, the J gene TRBJ2-7; 7 bases agree with TRBD2. Germline CDR1 reads MDHEN; CDR2 reads SYDVKM. The CDR3 runs to 17 residues. The V and J ends lost 2 bases and 1 base, in that order; junction bases with no gene match: 11. As DNA, the CDR3 is TGTGCCAGCAGTTTAGGTGTGCGGGGGATCGAGTCCTACGAGCAGTACTTC. Encoded protein: CASSLGVRGIESYEQYF.